Listed below are T cell receptor beta chains from one sample, sequenced in a study of blood T cell repertoires in COVID-19. Profiling relied on immunoSEQ multiplex PCR, and the TCRdb table lists in-frame clones only, not all of them. The sample shows fewer than 300,000 clones, 81% of them seen only once. Input material: peripheral blood. These receptors all stem from a woman in her sixties or seventies with active or convalescent COVID-19. Both conserved end residues are part of each CDR3. A D gene is named only where the DNA matches it firmly. Not every row has a clone size; where given, it reads once, few, many or a size class.

D gene	V gene	clone size	J gene	CDR3 DNA	CDR3 protein
TRBD2	TRBV9	few	TRBJ2-5	TGTGCCAGCAGCCTATGGACTAGCGGGGGGGCTGAGACCCAGTACTTC	CASSLWTSGGAETQYF
TRBD2	TRBV11-3	.	TRBJ2-3	TGTGCCAGCAGCTTAAGAGCGGGGAGCACAGATACGCAGTATTTT	CASSLRAGSTDTQYF
TRBD1	TRBV28	few	TRBJ1-1	TGTGCCAGCAGTTTGTACAGGGGCGAGAACACTGAAGCTTTCTTT	CASSLYRGENTEAFF
.	TRBV19	.	TRBJ2-1	TGTGCCAGTAGTCTCGCTAGCTCGGGAGAGCAGTTCTTC	CASSLASSGEQFF
TRBD2	TRBV5-3	.	TRBJ2-6	TGTGCCAGAAGCTTGCGCGGGGGGTTCTCCTCTGGGGCCAACGTCCTGACTTTC	CARSLRGGFSSGANVLTF
.	TRBV25-1	.	TRBJ1-5	TGTGCCAGCAGTGAGGGCCCCGCGACGGGGGGACAGCCCCAGCATTTT	CASSEGPATGGQPQHF
.	TRBV11-3	once	TRBJ2-1	TGTGCCAGCAGCTTAGGCGGGGGACAATGGGGGCAGTTCTTC	CASSLGGGQWGQFF
TRBD2	TRBV6-1	.	TRBJ2-3	TGTGCCAGCAGTGAGGGCCAGCGGGGGGCCATCACAGATACGCAGTATTTT	CASSEGQRGAITDTQYF
.	TRBV2	few	TRBJ1-2	TGTGCCAGCAGTGAAAAAAGGACAGTAGCTAACTATGGCTACACCTTC	CASSEKRTVANYGYTF
.	TRBV9	.	TRBJ2-3	TGTGCCAGCAGCGTAGTTAAAGATACGCAGTATTTT	CASSVVKDTQYF
.	TRBV24-1	.	TRBJ2-5	TGTGCCACCAGTGACAACCAAGAGACCCAGTACTTC	CATSDNQETQYF
.	TRBV12-5	once	TRBJ1-2	TGTGCTAGTGGTTGGGCCAGCTATGGCTACACCTTC	CASGWASYGYTF
.	TRBV7-8	.	TRBJ1-3	TGTGCCAGCAGCTTAGACAGGGCTGGAAACACCATATATTTT	CASSLDRAGNTIYF
.	TRBV5-1	once	TRBJ2-1	TGCGCCAGCAGCTTGTACCTGGGCGGGGTGGATGAGCAGTTCTTC	CASSLYLGGVDEQFF
.	TRBV27	.	TRBJ2-1	TGTGCCAGCAGTTTATCGGGGCTTACAGGAGGGGATTACAATGAGCAGTTCTTC	CASSLSGLTGGDYNEQFF
.	TRBV6-5	.	TRBJ1-3	TGTGCCAGCCTCTCTGGAAACACCATATATTTT	CASLSGNTIYF
.	TRBV19	.	TRBJ1-2	TGTGCCAGTAGTACAGGTGCCGCTGCCTATGGCTACACCTTC	CASSTGAAAYGYTF